The source of this T cell receptor (beta chain) is a study of a mutant IDH1 vaccine in newly diagnosed glioma. Study-wide context: Males made up approximately 60% and females roughly 40% of treated patients, whose mean age was roughly 40 years. Study results and caveats: Among patients, roughly 94% showed immune responses induced by the vaccine. Apparently, pseudoprogression bore no relation to changes among the top peripheral T cell clonotypes.

The time point: week 23, last vaccination. Each vaccine dose was 300 ug of mutant IDH1 20-mer peptide, with topical imiquimod. Donors' newly diagnosed IDH1-mutant WHO grade 3 or 4 astrocytomas lacked nuclear ATRX. This clone was picked up one time. The antigen is unknown. Sequencing used immunoSEQ multiplex PCR; TCRdb keeps in-frame clones, though not all of them. The table lists about 55,000 clones, over 70% of them singletons. Trimming at V came to 10 bases and at J to 2 bases, leaving 6 bases not matched to a gene. Per the germline V gene, CDR1 is MNHNY and CDR2 is SVGAGI (reference sequence). The CDR3 is 14 residues long.

The sample here was PBMCs, taken from a glioma patient whose treatment included an IDH1 peptide vaccine. The chain links TRBV6-6 to TRBJ2-1, with 9 bases identical to TRBD2. The source of this sequence is a man between 40 and 49 years old with glioma. CDR3 residues: CATLSGGPYNEQFF. In nucleotides, the CDR3 is TGTGCCACCCTAAGCGGGGGGCCCTACAATGAGCAGTTCTTC.